The sequence of this T cell receptor (beta chain) was determined in a study of kidney transplant recipient with SARS-CoV-2 infection. This clonotype showed up many times. Germline V gene data show CDR1 as KGHSH and CDR2 as LQKENI. With 2 bases removed from V and 6 bases from J, the gap between germline ends came to 12 bases. The length of the CDR3 is 14 residues. TCRdb re-called the reads with MiXCR, one entry per CDR3 protein. Here the sample spans about 250,000 distinct CDR3 sequences, 29% being singletons. The TCR originated in a male patient between 25 and 39 years old who had COVID-19 and was a kidney transplant recipient. Part of the T cell pool may stem from the graft donor. The sequencing here drew on a blood sample, taken at baseline and on day 111 from a kidney transplant recipient. The V and J genes are TRBV18 and TRBJ2-3; D possibly corresponds to TRBD1 (6 bases). In DNA, the CDR3 is TGTGCCAGCTCACCAGGGGCCCAGGGGGATACGCAGTATTTT. Amino acids: CASSPGAQGDTQYF.